Sequencing of this TCR beta chain was carried out in a study of blood T cell repertoires in COVID-19. Before being deemed recovered, Cohort 3 donors had two negative PCRs, clearance, or symptom resolution. The CDR3 length is 14 residues. V dropped 5 bases and J dropped 14; count of bases not matched to a gene: 12. CDR1 and CDR2 from the germline V gene are LGHDT and YNNKEL (reference sequence). Sequencing was performed with immunoSEQ multiplex PCR; in TCRdb, only in-frame clones are kept and a portion is missing. The sample holds 150,000 to 250,000 clones, roughly four fifths seen once. Sequenced input: PBMCs or T cells enriched from blood (not recorded which). V gene TRBV3-1 (or the pseudogene TRBV3-2) combines with J gene TRBJ1-6; 7 nucleotides line up with TRBD1. This receptor was obtained from a man aged 35 to 55 who had recovered from COVID-19. The CDR3 bases are TGTGCCAGCAGCGCTCACAGGGGAGTAGGGACCCTCCACTTT. This translates into CASSAHRGVGTLHF.